A selection of T cell receptor beta chains follows, all from one sample in a study of cytomegalovirus exposure and HLA in healthy donors. Generated by immunoSEQ multiplex PCR, the TCRdb table keeps only in-frame clones and is missing some. The sample has about 59,000 clones; about four fifths are singletons. Input material: PBMCs. The receptors come from a woman between 40 and 50 years old in good health and CMV-seronegative. Each CDR3 is given with its conserved first and last residue. A D gene is named only where the DNA matches it firmly. Size tells how often a clone was seen (once, few, many) or the class of an expanded clone, and some rows leave it out.

D gene: NA
clone size: NA
J gene: TRBJ2-1
V gene: TRBV6-6
CDR3 protein: CASRDYNEQFF
CDR3 DNA: TGTGCCAGCCGGGACTACAATGAGCAGTTCTTC

D gene: NA
clone size: once
J gene: TRBJ1-5
V gene: TRBV27
CDR3 protein: CASSRRGLSNQPQHF
CDR3 DNA: TGTGCCAGCAGTCGCCGAGGATTGAGCAATCAGCCCCAGCATTTT

D gene: TRBD1
clone size: NA
J gene: TRBJ2-7
V gene: TRBV27
CDR3 protein: CASSPGTGFYEQYF
CDR3 DNA: TGTGCCAGCAGTCCCGGGACAGGGTTCTACGAGCAGTACTTC

D gene: NA
clone size: NA
J gene: TRBJ1-1
V gene: TRBV27
CDR3 protein: CASSSGNTEAFF
CDR3 DNA: TGTGCCAGCAGTTCGGGAAACACTGAAGCTTTCTTT

D gene: TRBD2
clone size: NA
J gene: TRBJ2-3
V gene: TRBV6-4
CDR3 protein: CASSAEREGADTQYF
CDR3 DNA: TGTGCTAGCAGTGCCGAGCGGGAGGGCGCAGATACGCAGTATTTT

D gene: NA
clone size: few
J gene: TRBJ1-2
V gene: TRBV7-2
CDR3 protein: CASSSYQGLGYGYTF
CDR3 DNA: TGTGCCAGCAGCTCATATCAGGGGCTCGGCTATGGCTACACCTTC

D gene: NA
clone size: NA
J gene: TRBJ1-2
V gene: TRBV4-1
CDR3 protein: CASSQDVTAIYGYTF
CDR3 DNA: TGCGCCAGCAGCCAAGATGTGACAGCTATCTATGGCTACACCTTC

D gene: NA
clone size: NA
J gene: TRBJ1-1
V gene: TRBV28
CDR3 protein: CASRRYRQARPEAFF
CDR3 DNA: TGTGCCAGCAGGCGATATCGGCAGGCTCGACCTGAAGCTTTCTTT

D gene: NA
clone size: few
J gene: TRBJ2-4
V gene: TRBV28
CDR3 protein: CASSLLAGGAKNIQYF
CDR3 DNA: TGTGCCAGCAGTTTATTAGCCGGCGGAGCCAAAAACATTCAGTACTTC

D gene: TRBD2
clone size: NA
J gene: TRBJ2-5
V gene: TRBV14
CDR3 protein: CASSPREGGRWETQYF
CDR3 DNA: TGTGCCAGCAGCCCCCGGGAGGGGGGGCGTTGGGAGACCCAGTACTTC

D gene: TRBD2
clone size: NA
J gene: TRBJ2-1
V gene: TRBV18
CDR3 protein: CASSSERGEFYNEQFF
CDR3 DNA: TGTGCCAGCTCATCCGAGCGGGGGGAGTTTTACAATGAGCAGTTCTTC

D gene: TRBD1
clone size: NA
J gene: TRBJ2-1
V gene: TRBV4-2
CDR3 protein: CASSQAQGQGYNEQFF
CDR3 DNA: TGTGCCAGCAGCCAAGCCCAAGGACAGGGCTACAATGAGCAGTTCTTC

D gene: TRBD2
clone size: NA
J gene: TRBJ2-1
V gene: TRBV9
CDR3 protein: CASSVGISGNYNEQFF
CDR3 DNA: TGTGCCAGCAGCGTAGGAATTAGCGGGAATTACAATGAGCAGTTCTTC

D gene: NA
clone size: few
J gene: TRBJ1-1
V gene: TRBV11-2
CDR3 protein: CASSLGREAFF
CDR3 DNA: TGTGCCAGCAGCTTAGGCAGGGAAGCTTTCTTT

D gene: TRBD2
clone size: NA
J gene: TRBJ2-7
V gene: TRBV10-2
CDR3 protein: CASSFELAGGTAYEQYF
CDR3 DNA: TGCGCCAGCAGTTTCGAGCTAGCGGGGGGCACGGCCTACGAGCAGTACTTC

D gene: TRBD1
clone size: once
J gene: TRBJ1-4
V gene: TRBV28
CDR3 protein: CASSPRTGREKLFF
CDR3 DNA: TGTGCCAGCAGTCCTCGGACAGGGCGGGAAAAACTGTTTTTT

D gene: TRBD1
clone size: NA
J gene: TRBJ2-1
V gene: TRBV4-3
CDR3 protein: CASSQDAGTGTNEQFF
CDR3 DNA: TGCGCCAGCAGCCAAGATGCCGGGACAGGGACTAATGAGCAGTTCTTC

D gene: TRBD1
clone size: NA
J gene: TRBJ2-1
V gene: TRBV18
CDR3 protein: CASSPGQGAREQFF
CDR3 DNA: TGTGCCAGCTCACCGGGACAGGGGGCGCGGGAGCAGTTCTTC

D gene: TRBD2
clone size: NA
J gene: TRBJ2-1
V gene: TRBV7-9
CDR3 protein: CASRSGTRGNEQFF
CDR3 DNA: TGTGCCAGCAGGTCCGGGACTAGAGGCAATGAGCAGTTCTTC

D gene: TRBD2
clone size: NA
J gene: TRBJ2-1
V gene: TRBV27
CDR3 protein: CASSSGTRAYNEQFF
CDR3 DNA: TGTGCCAGCAGTTCCGGGACTAGGGCCTACAATGAGCAGTTCTTC

D gene: NA
clone size: NA
J gene: TRBJ2-3
V gene: TRBV29-1
CDR3 protein: CSVDSPQGTDTQYF
CDR3 DNA: TGCAGCGTTGATTCCCCCCAGGGCACAGATACGCAGTATTTT

D gene: TRBD2
clone size: NA
J gene: TRBJ2-1
V gene: TRBV19
CDR3 protein: CASSIQLAGGPGEQFF
CDR3 DNA: TGTGCCAGTAGTATTCAGCTAGCGGGAGGGCCAGGTGAGCAGTTCTTC

D gene: NA
clone size: NA
J gene: TRBJ2-5
V gene: TRBV18
CDR3 protein: CASSPGTPGAQETQYF
CDR3 DNA: TGTGCCAGCTCACCAGGGACACCCGGCGCTCAGGAGACCCAGTACTTC

D gene: TRBD1
clone size: NA
J gene: TRBJ1-2
V gene: TRBV27
CDR3 protein: CASSPGTGSYGYTF
CDR3 DNA: TGTGCCAGCAGTCCAGGGACAGGGAGCTATGGCTACACCTTC

D gene: TRBD1
clone size: once
J gene: TRBJ2-3
V gene: TRBV6-1
CDR3 protein: CASSAALTGGFTDTQYF
CDR3 DNA: TGTGCCAGCAGTGCCGCCCTGACAGGGGGTTTCACAGATACGCAGTATTTT

D gene: TRBD1
clone size: medium-sized
J gene: TRBJ1-2
V gene: TRBV7-9
CDR3 protein: CASSAPGQGLDYTF
CDR3 DNA: TGTGCCAGCAGCGCCCCGGGACAGGGGCTTGACTACACCTTC

D gene: NA
clone size: NA
J gene: TRBJ2-5
V gene: TRBV7-3
CDR3 protein: CASSAAGYFQETQYF
CDR3 DNA: TGTGCCAGCAGCGCCGCAGGGTACTTCCAAGAGACCCAGTACTTC

D gene: TRBD2
clone size: NA
J gene: TRBJ2-1
V gene: TRBV10-3
CDR3 protein: CAISESSSGRLDNEQFF
CDR3 DNA: TGTGCCATCAGTGAGTCGTCTAGCGGGAGGTTGGACAATGAGCAGTTCTTC

D gene: TRBD2
clone size: NA
J gene: TRBJ2-1
V gene: TRBV6-1
CDR3 protein: CASRQSGENHNEQFF
CDR3 DNA: TGTGCCAGCAGACAAAGCGGGGAGAATCACAATGAGCAGTTCTTC

D gene: TRBD2
clone size: NA
J gene: TRBJ2-7
V gene: TRBV2
CDR3 protein: CASSESGGSVYEQYF
CDR3 DNA: TGTGCCAGCAGTGAGAGCGGCGGGAGCGTCTACGAGCAGTACTTC

D gene: NA
clone size: NA
J gene: TRBJ2-1
V gene: TRBV7-6
CDR3 protein: CASSFAGSYNEQFF
CDR3 DNA: TGTGCCAGCAGCTTTGCGGGATCCTACAATGAGCAGTTCTTC

D gene: TRBD2
clone size: few
J gene: TRBJ2-3
V gene: TRBV7-2
CDR3 protein: CASRLAGVRTDTQYF
CDR3 DNA: TGTGCCAGCAGACTAGCGGGAGTTAGGACAGATACGCAGTATTTT

D gene: NA
clone size: NA
J gene: TRBJ2-1
V gene: TRBV15
CDR3 protein: CATSSERGAYNEQFF
CDR3 DNA: TGTGCCACCAGCAGTGAAAGGGGCGCATACAATGAGCAGTTCTTC

D gene: NA
clone size: few
J gene: TRBJ2-1
V gene: TRBV7-9
CDR3 protein: CASSINNEQFF
CDR3 DNA: TGTGCCAGCAGCATAAACAATGAGCAGTTCTTC

D gene: NA
clone size: NA
J gene: TRBJ2-5
V gene: TRBV9
CDR3 protein: CASSRGPTAGETQYF
CDR3 DNA: TGTGCCAGCAGCAGGGGACCGACCGCGGGGGAGACCCAGTACTTC

D gene: TRBD1
clone size: once
J gene: TRBJ1-2
V gene: TRBV19
CDR3 protein: CASSTSGQGPYYGYTF
CDR3 DNA: TGTGCCAGTAGTACCTCCGGACAGGGACCCTACTATGGCTACACCTTC

D gene: TRBD1
clone size: NA
J gene: TRBJ2-7
V gene: TRBV27
CDR3 protein: CASNRDRVFPAAYEQYF
CDR3 DNA: TGTGCCAGCAACCGGGACAGGGTGTTTCCTGCCGCCTACGAGCAGTACTTC

D gene: TRBD1
clone size: NA
J gene: TRBJ1-1
V gene: TRBV27
CDR3 protein: CASSLTGGMNTEAFF
CDR3 DNA: TGTGCCAGCAGTCTGACAGGGGGCATGAACACTGAAGCTTTCTTT

D gene: NA
clone size: NA
J gene: TRBJ2-7
V gene: TRBV4-1
CDR3 protein: CASSQDPTRAREQYF
CDR3 DNA: TGCGCCAGCAGCCAAGATCCCACTAGAGCCCGCGAGCAGTACTTC

D gene: TRBD2
clone size: NA
J gene: TRBJ2-1
V gene: TRBV9
CDR3 protein: CASSVGASGSGDEQFF
CDR3 DNA: TGTGCCAGCAGCGTAGGGGCTAGCGGGTCGGGCGATGAGCAGTTCTTC

D gene: TRBD1
clone size: NA
J gene: TRBJ1-6
V gene: TRBV19
CDR3 protein: CASSRQGTNSPLHF
CDR3 DNA: TGTGCCAGTAGTCGACAGGGGACTAATTCACCCCTCCACTTT

D gene: TRBD1
clone size: NA
J gene: TRBJ2-3
V gene: TRBV12-5
CDR3 protein: CASGFGQARTDTQYF
CDR3 DNA: TGTGCTAGTGGTTTCGGACAGGCTAGGACAGATACGCAGTATTTT

D gene: TRBD1
clone size: NA
J gene: TRBJ1-2
V gene: TRBV6-1
CDR3 protein: CATRETGWSGYTF
CDR3 DNA: TGTGCCACCCGTGAGACAGGGTGGTCCGGCTACACCTTC

D gene: NA
clone size: few
J gene: TRBJ2-6
V gene: TRBV5-4
CDR3 protein: CASSPGTPSWGSGANVLTF
CDR3 DNA: TGTGCCAGCAGCCCCGGGACACCCTCTTGGGGTTCTGGGGCCAACGTCCTGACTTTC

D gene: NA
clone size: NA
J gene: TRBJ2-5
V gene: TRBV4-1
CDR3 protein: CASSQAGIAETQYF
CDR3 DNA: TGCGCCAGCAGCCAAGCAGGGATAGCAGAGACCCAGTACTTC

D gene: NA
clone size: NA
J gene: TRBJ1-5
V gene: TRBV18
CDR3 protein: CASWEEQGSNQPQHF
CDR3 DNA: TGTGCCAGCTGGGAAGAACAGGGAAGCAATCAGCCCCAGCATTTT